This T cell receptor (beta chain) derives from a study of molecular identifiers for immune sequencing clone quantification (dated by TCRdb to 2017 to 2018). Notes on the research overall: For a replicate experiment, RNA from roughly 21,000 or 96,000 naive CD8 T cells was divided into five aliquots, and four of the five aliquots were sequenced. The study was a methods study using CD8 T cells to benchmark molecular-identifier clustering-based TCR repertoire sequencing (MIDCIRS) and TCR RNA copy counting. Overall results and qualifications from the work: When barcode sub-clustering was not used, chimeric consensus sequences inflated TCR diversity, with chimeras reaching as high as 47%. Clones above 20 RNA copies held over 97% of molecules in CMV-specific effector cells but under 1% in naive cells. Spiked-in Jurkat TCR RNA (around 9 copies' worth), which is not part of the donor repertoire, was contained in the naive libraries. Modeling gave 3 to 3.5 recovered TCR RNA copies per cell versus roughly 10 by digital PCR, implying approximately 30% capture efficiency. The sizes of highly expanded clones could end up underestimated when identical TCR molecules share a barcode. A single cell's worth of spiked-in Jurkat TCR RNA was reported detectable even among one million naive CD8 T cells.

CDR1 and CDR2, looked up from the germline V gene, are MNHEY and SVGEGT. The CDR3, from cysteine to phenylalanine, totals 17 residues. Of all the DNA, just the CDR3 is kept, 51 bases in frame from base 1. Deletion took 0 bases off V and 8 bases off J, with a span of 20 bases between the germline ends. The library was prepared using PCR. TCRdb records Illumina HiSeq 4000 as the sequencer. Bulk TCR libraries were prepared as previously described, using TCR primers listed in Table S5. Purification of total RNA was performed with the Qiagen AllPrep DNA/RNA kit. Before analysis, reads from multiple sequencing runs of the same library were pooled. In the authors' own workflow: Reads were retained only if their TCR constant sequence matched exactly, and those retained reads were trimmed to 150 nt and grouped according to their 12-nt molecular barcodes. Within each barcode group, reads were sub-clustered at a 15% Levenshtein threshold, and quality-weighted consensus sequences were built per RNA molecule. Non-functional sequences were discarded, and so were lower-count sequences lying one edit away from another sequence. On the basis of fitting two negative binomial distributions, barcode sub-clusters with fewer than 20% of the maximum read count were discarded. Starting from the raw public reads, TCRdb applied fastp trimming at Q25, assembled clones with MiXCR and retained in-frame beta chains. Each entry is one CDR3 protein sequence, shown with its most common DNA and genes. The V and J calls and clone size come from TCRdb's table, not from the authors' own analysis. The sample table shows some 12,000 distinct CDR3 sequences, and approximately 15% are seen once. The top ten clones comprise 1.5% to 2% of the sample.

Libraries of naive CD8 T cells were built from anywhere between roughly 20,000 and 1,100,000 sorted cells, with 10%, 30% or 50% of the purified RNA used. On a BD FACSAria II, naive CD8 T cells were FACS-sorted as CD8+CD4-CCR7+CD45RA+ and collected into RLT Plus buffer. To test detection sensitivity, Jurkat RNA equivalent to more than 8 TCR copies was spiked into samples of roughly 18,000-1,000,000 naive CD8 T cells. Enrichment of CD8 T cells was performed with RosetteSep CD8+ T Cell Enrichment Cocktail and Ficoll-Paque, after which ACK red cell lysis was carried out. Regarding this clonotype: The antigen it recognizes is unknown. No much larger clone is present one base from it, and per-base qualities are unavailable.

Sequencing was carried out using naive CD8+ T cells from blood, with Jurkat cell RNA spiked in. The cell subset or site label, read with the paper, signifies: FACS-sorted CD8+CD4-CCR7+CD45RA+ naive T cells. The chain couples TRBV6-2 or TRBV6-3 to TRBJ2-1, with the D gene possibly TRBD1 or TRBD2, each one fitting 6 bases. The sequence derives from a human donor in good health. Some libraries in this study had Jurkat cell RNA spiked in. CDR3 loop: CASSYSIRAPGGDEQFF. In nucleotide form, the sequence is TGTGCCAGCAGTTACTCGATTAGGGCTCCCGGGGGCGATGAGCAGTTCTTC.